The T cell receptor beta chain under discussion was sequenced for a study of metastatic and nonmetastatic thyroid tumors. Study overall: Across blood and tumor or nodule tissue, repertoires from malignant and benign thyroid patients were compared with one another.

There were no patients who had received any treatment before thyroid surgery. This clone showed up many times. Using MiXCR, TCRdb re-called clones from the PCR reads. Among about 40,000 clones listed, roughly a sixth were seen once. V lost 0 bases and J lost 5; bases outside the gene matches: 9. Looked up from germline, CDR1 is SGHRS and CDR2 is YFSETQ. This CDR3 spans 17 amino acids. The clonotype was recovered from a female donor with papillary thyroid cancer or a benign thyroid nodule (not recorded which). Some clones in this sample may be carry-over from other donors' samples. The chain recombines TRBV5-1 with TRBJ2-7; 12 nucleotides align to TRBD2. The sequencing input was blood. CDR3 region: CASSLAALAGGRNEQYF. In DNA form, the CDR3 reads TGCGCCAGCAGCTTGGCCGCCCTAGCGGGAGGGAGGAACGAGCAGTACTTC.